The 24 T cell receptor beta chains given below trace back to one sample, sequenced in a study of shared clonotypes between healthy human individuals. Some clones are missing from TCRdb's copy, which holds only in-frame ones; the method was immunoSEQ multiplex PCR. The sample carries approximately 2.1 million clones, approximately 93% recorded once. Material: naive CD4+ T cells from PBMCs. Subset meaning: CD45RA+ positively selected. Receptors were obtained from a man aged 18 to 30 in good health. Some clones in this sample may be carry-over from other donors' samples.

The V and J genes are TRBV5-8 and TRBJ1-1; 9 positions match TRBD1. The CDR3 has 14 residues. The germline CDR1 and CDR2 sequences are SGHTS and YDEGEE. With V trimmed by 4 bases and J by 5 bases, 6 bases remained unmatched. The CDR3 sequence: CASSRTGGGTEAFF. In nucleotides, the CDR3 is TGTGCCAGCAGCCGAACAGGGGGCGGGACTGAAGCTTTCTTT.

This sequence joins TRBV7-3 and TRBJ2-1; D may be TRBD1 (5 bases). Trimming removed 1 base at V and 7 bases at J, with 17 bases between. CDR1 is SGHTA and CDR2 is FQGTGA in the germline V gene. The CDR3 is made up of 16 amino acids. The CDR3: CASSLMAAGLGNEQFF. CDR3 nucleotide sequence: TGTGCCAGCAGCTTAATGGCGGCAGGGCTAGGGAATGAGCAGTTCTTC.

The chain couples TRBV28 to TRBJ1-2; 8 bases line up with TRBD1. Germline CDR1 reads MDHEN; CDR2 reads SYDVKM. The CDR3 has 15 residues. The V gene end was trimmed by 3 bases and the J gene end by 7 bases; junction bases not matched to a gene: 10. This CDR3 reads CASSLYTQGAGGYTF. The DNA of the CDR3 is TGTGCCAGCAGTTTGTATACCCAGGGGGCCGGTGGCTACACCTTC.

This clone is a singleton in its sample. The J gene is TRBJ1-2, the V gene TRBV28; no definite D call. Germline CDR1 and CDR2: MDHEN and SYDVKM. The CDR3 consists of 14 residues. V was shortened by 6 bases and J by 3 bases, with 14 bases between the two germline ends. The CDR3 protein is CASRPPGLDYGYTF. CDR3 nucleotide sequence: TGTGCCAGCAGACCACCCGGGCTCGACTATGGCTACACCTTC.

The chain has TRBV4-3 and TRBJ1-3; 8 positions match TRBD1. Germline V lookup: CDR1 LGHNA, CDR2 YSLEER. The CDR3 is 18 residues long. V shed 1 base and J 3 bases; nucleotides not matched to a gene: 11. The CDR3 protein is CASSQGPAGGSYGNTIYF. In DNA, the CDR3 is TGCGCCAGCAGCCAAGGGCCCGCAGGGGGCTCTTATGGAAACACCATATATTTT.

The CDR3 reads CASSSGSPGELFF. DNA of the CDR3: TGCGCCAGCAGTTCCGGTAGCCCCGGGGAGCTGTTTTTT. The V gene is TRBV5-1, the J gene TRBJ2-2; no definite D call. The CDR3 totals 13 residues. The germline V gene has CDR1 SGHRS and CDR2 YFSETQ. V was pared by 5 bases and J by 6 bases, with 11 bases between.

The chain links TRBV30 to TRBJ1-2, with D maybe TRBD1 (6 bases). The CDR3 totals 17 residues. CDR1 and CDR2 (germline): GTSNPN, SVGIG (reference sequence). Between the trimmed V and J ends, which lost 4 bases and 1 base, there was a span of 22 bases. CDR3: CAWNFQQGKGRNYGYTF. The CDR3 DNA follows: TGTGCCTGGAATTTTCAGCAGGGGAAGGGTCGTAACTATGGCTACACCTTC. Drawing the rest from reference TRBV30 and TRBJ1-2, the complete variable domain is SQTIHQWPATLVQPVGSPLSLECTVEGTSNPNLYWYRQAAGRGLQLLFYSVGIGQISSEVPQNLSASRPQDRQFILSSKKLLLSDSGFYLCAWNFQQGKGRNYGYTFGSGTRLTVV.

The J gene is TRBJ2-7, the V gene TRBV21-1; TRBD1 was called by the table and not checked on the DNA. TRBV21-1 is flagged as a pseudogene. The CDR3 sequence is 15 residues long. The CDR3 sequence is CASRRQGSPAYEQYF. In nucleotides, the CDR3 is TGTGCCAGCAGACGACAGGGCTCCCCCGCCTACGAGCAGTACTTC.

A word on this clone: The same CDR3 is also encoded by other DNA sequences in this sample. The chain couples TRBV9 to TRBJ2-7; possible D gene TRBD1, 6 bases. Germline values: CDR1 SGDLS, CDR2 YYNGEE. The germline V and J ends were trimmed by 0 bases and 3 bases, with 13 bases remaining between them. This CDR3 contains 15 residues. CDR3 residues: CASSVGGQGIYEQYF. The DNA of the CDR3 is TGTGCCAGCAGCGTAGGGGGGCAGGGAATCTACGAGCAGTACTTC.

The chain combines TRBV7-9 with TRBJ2-1; possible D gene TRBD1, 5 bases. The CDR3 consists of 13 residues. Germline loops: CDR1 SEHNR, CDR2 FQNEAQ (reference sequence). V lost 6 bases, J lost 10 bases, and 16 bases lay in between. The CDR3 DNA reads as TGTGCCAGCAGTGGTCAGGGTCTAGACGAGCAGTTCTTC. This translates into CASSGQGLDEQFF.

The sample holds one count of this clone. This chain links TRBV28 with TRBJ2-7; 10 nucleotides line up with TRBD1. The germline CDR1 and CDR2 sequences are MDHEN and SYDVKM. This CDR3 spans 15 amino acids. J lost 3 bases, V lost 4 bases, and 6 bases had no gene match. DNA of the CDR3: TGTGCCAGCAGTTACCCGGACAGGGGGGTCTACGAGCAGTACTTC. Its translation: CASSYPDRGVYEQYF.

This clone showed up just once. A read error may account for a junction end that differs from germline. This chain joins TRBV2 and TRBJ2-7, with D unresolved. The CDR3 sequence is 12 residues long. CDR1 is SNHLY, CDR2 FYNNEI, per germline. CDR3 nucleotides: TGTGCCAGCAGTGAAGCTGGCGCCTCTTCTATCTTC. This codes for CASSEAGASSIF.

This clone was picked up a small number of times. The chain is built from TRBV2 and TRBJ2-1; D ambiguous. CDR1 and CDR2 from the germline V gene are SNHLY and FYNNEI. Trimming took 4 bases from V and 6 from J, leaving 10 bases between them. The CDR3 has 13 amino acids. CDR3 nucleotides: TGTGCCAGCAGTGCGAAGCGAATCAATGAGCAGTTCTTC. Translation: CASSAKRINEQFF.

The rearrangement joins TRBV9 to TRBJ2-3, with 10 bases identical to TRBD2. V was pared by 3 bases and J by 2 bases, with 6 bases of the junction left unmatched. CDR1 SGDLS and CDR2 YYNGEE come from the germline V gene. CDR3 length equals 16 residues. The CDR3 here is CASSGAAGGNTDTQYF. The CDR3 nucleotides are TGTGCCAGCAGCGGTGCAGCGGGAGGGAACACAGATACGCAGTATTTT.

The V gene is TRBV5-4, the J gene TRBJ2-3; D remains unclear. The germline V and J ends were trimmed by 5 bases and 4 bases, with 5 bases remaining between them. From germline, CDR1 is SGHNT and CDR2 YYREEE (reference sequence). This CDR3 region has 11 residues. CDR3 loop: CASRISDTQYF. The CDR3 DNA follows: TGTGCCAGCAGGATTTCAGATACGCAGTATTTT.

This rearrangement joins TRBV28 to TRBJ2-7; D not resolved. The germline gives CDR1 MDHEN, CDR2 SYDVKM. The CDR3 is made up of 16 amino acids. Trimming removed 7 bases from V and 2 bases from J, with 21 bases in between. The CDR3 here is CASNLLVAGSAYEQYF. CDR3 DNA: TGTGCCAGCAACCTCTTAGTCGCAGGATCAGCCTACGAGCAGTACTTC.

The rearrangement links TRBV10-3 to TRBJ1-1; D not resolved. The CDR3 runs to 15 residues. V lost 3 bases and J 5 bases, leaving 16 bases between the germline ends. Germline V gene data show CDR1 as ENHRY and CDR2 as SYGVKD. The CDR3 DNA reads as TGTGCCATCAGTGATTTCGGGAAATTAAGGACTGAAGCTTTCTTT. Its protein product is CAISDFGKLRTEAFF.

This chain connects TRBV23-1 to TRBJ2-7, with 7 bases matching TRBD1. TRBV23-1 is placed among ORFs of uncertain function. The ends lost 4 bases at V and 0 bases at J; junction bases unmatched: 12. The CDR3 sequence is 17 residues long. This CDR3 reads CASSRDRSVWSSYEQYF. The CDR3 bases are TGCGCCAGCAGTCGGGACAGATCGGTGTGGAGCTCCTACGAGCAGTACTTC.

This chain uses TRBV28 with TRBJ1-1; D gene uncertain. Germline V gene sequence: CDR1 MDHEN, CDR2 SYDVKM. The CDR3 has 14 residues. The germline V and J ends were trimmed by 5 bases and 3 bases, with 13 bases remaining between them. CDR3 nucleotides: TGTGCCAGCAGTCCTGCGGACGGAGACACTGAAGCTTTCTTT. It translates to CASSPADGDTEAFF.

The V gene is TRBV5-1, the J gene TRBJ2-2, with D perhaps TRBD1 (6 bases). The CDR3 totals 14 residues. V lost 2 bases and J 7 bases, leaving 12 bases between the germline ends. The V gene's germline CDR1 is SGHRS and CDR2 YFSETQ. The CDR3 is CASSFFTQGGELFF. The DNA of the CDR3 is TGCGCCAGCAGCTTTTTCACACAGGGCGGGGAGCTGTTTTTT. Full variable domain (rest looked up from reference TRBV5-1 and TRBJ2-2): KAGVTQTPRYLIKTRGQQVTLSCSPISGHRSVSWYQQTPGQGLQFLFEYFSETQRNKGNFPGRFSGRQFSNSRSEMNVSTLELGDSALYLCASSFFTQGGELFFGEGSRLTVL.

In the case of this clone: Different DNA sequences within this sample yield the same CDR3. This rearrangement joins TRBV28 to TRBJ2-5, with a weak D call TRBD1 (5 bases). Germline CDR1 reads MDHEN; CDR2 reads SYDVKM. The CDR3 consists of 13 residues. V gave up 5 bases and J gave up 1 base, with 8 bases separating them. CDR3 bases: TGTGCCAGCAGTAGGGGCGGCCAAGAGACCCAGTACTTC. Translating gives CASSRGGQETQYF.

This clone appeared a single time. J is TRBJ2-1 and V is TRBV7-8; TRBD2 aligns across 8 bases. Trimming at V came to 4 bases and at J to 2 bases, leaving 7 bases not matched to a gene. This CDR3 has 16 amino acids. Germline V gene sequence: CDR1 SGHVS, CDR2 FQNEAQ. This CDR3 reads CASSSPTGGPYNEQFF. In DNA form, the CDR3 reads TGTGCCAGCAGCTCCCCCACGGGAGGGCCCTACAATGAGCAGTTCTTC.

The chain has TRBV9 and TRBJ2-7; D might be TRBD1 (6 bases). Germline assignment: CDR1 SGDLS and CDR2 YYNGEE. CDR3 length: 15 amino acids. Trimming stripped 4 bases from V and 2 bases from J, with 16 bases between. The CDR3 loop is CASSPAGTNTYEQYF. CDR3 in DNA: TGTGCCAGCAGCCCAGCCGGGACAAATACCTACGAGCAGTACTTC.

This sequence joins TRBV11-3 and TRBJ2-1, with D unclear. CDR1 is SGHNT and CDR2 is YENEEA in the germline V gene. V was shortened by 0 bases and J by 10 bases, with 16 bases between the two germline ends. The CDR3 spans 15 residues. The CDR3 bases are TGTGCCAGCAGCTTAGATCCCAGCCCCCTCGTGGAGCAGTTCTTC. Its protein is CASSLDPSPLVEQFF.